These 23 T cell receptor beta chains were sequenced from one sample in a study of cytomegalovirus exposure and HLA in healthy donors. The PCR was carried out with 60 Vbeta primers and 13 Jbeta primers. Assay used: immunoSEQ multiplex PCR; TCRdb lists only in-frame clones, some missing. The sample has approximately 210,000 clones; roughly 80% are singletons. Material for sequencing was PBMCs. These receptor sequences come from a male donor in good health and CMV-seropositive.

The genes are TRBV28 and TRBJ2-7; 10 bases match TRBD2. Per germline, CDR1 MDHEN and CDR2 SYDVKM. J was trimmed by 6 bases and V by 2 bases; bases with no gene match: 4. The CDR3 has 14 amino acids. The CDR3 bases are TGTGCCAGCAGTTTAATTCTAGCGGGAGTCGAGCAGTACTTC. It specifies CASSLILAGVEQYF. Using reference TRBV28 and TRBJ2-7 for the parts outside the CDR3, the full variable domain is DVKVTQSSRYLVKRTGEKVFLECVQDMDHENMFWYRQDPGLGLRLIYFSYDVKMKEKGDIPEGYSVSREKKERFSLILESASTNQTSMYLCASSLILAGVEQYFGPGTRLTVT.

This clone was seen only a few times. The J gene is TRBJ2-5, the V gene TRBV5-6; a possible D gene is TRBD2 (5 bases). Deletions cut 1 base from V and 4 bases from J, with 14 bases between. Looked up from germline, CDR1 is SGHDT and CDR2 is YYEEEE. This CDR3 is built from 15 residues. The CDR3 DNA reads TGTGCCAGCAGCTTGAAGAGGGATTACACAGAGACCCAGTACTTC. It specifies CASSLKRDYTETQYF. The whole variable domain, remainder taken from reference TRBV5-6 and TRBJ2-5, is DAGVTQSPTHLIKTRGQQVTLRCSPKSGHDTVSWYQQALGQGPQFIFQYYEEEERQRGNFPDRFSGHQFPNYSSELNVNALLLGDSALYLCASSLKRDYTETQYFGPGTRLLVL.

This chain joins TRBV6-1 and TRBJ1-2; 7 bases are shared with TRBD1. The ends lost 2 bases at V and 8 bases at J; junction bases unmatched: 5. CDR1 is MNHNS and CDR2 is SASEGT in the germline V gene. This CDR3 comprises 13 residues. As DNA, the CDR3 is TGTGCCAGCAGTGAATTTACAGGGGTGGGCTACACCTTC. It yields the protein CASSEFTGVGYTF.

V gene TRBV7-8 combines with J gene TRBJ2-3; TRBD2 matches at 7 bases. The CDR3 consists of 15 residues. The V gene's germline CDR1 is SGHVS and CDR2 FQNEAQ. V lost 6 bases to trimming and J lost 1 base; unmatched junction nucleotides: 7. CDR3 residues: CASSWLRGGTDTQYF. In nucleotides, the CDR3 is TGTGCCAGCAGTTGGTTACGGGGGGGCACAGATACGCAGTATTTT.

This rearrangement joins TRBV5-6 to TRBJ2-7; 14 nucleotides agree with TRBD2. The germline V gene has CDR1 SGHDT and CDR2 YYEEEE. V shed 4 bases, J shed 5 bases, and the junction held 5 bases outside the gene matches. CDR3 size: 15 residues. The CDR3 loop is CASSGGLAGVNEQYF. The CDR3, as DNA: TGTGCCAGCAGCGGGGGACTAGCGGGAGTAAACGAGCAGTACTTC.

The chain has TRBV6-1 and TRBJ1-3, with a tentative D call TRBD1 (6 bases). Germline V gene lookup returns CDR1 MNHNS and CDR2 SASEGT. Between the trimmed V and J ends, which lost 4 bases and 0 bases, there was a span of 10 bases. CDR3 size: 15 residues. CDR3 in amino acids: CASSGRGGSGNTIYF. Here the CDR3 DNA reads TGTGCCAGCAGTGGCAGGGGCGGCTCTGGAAACACCATATATTTT.

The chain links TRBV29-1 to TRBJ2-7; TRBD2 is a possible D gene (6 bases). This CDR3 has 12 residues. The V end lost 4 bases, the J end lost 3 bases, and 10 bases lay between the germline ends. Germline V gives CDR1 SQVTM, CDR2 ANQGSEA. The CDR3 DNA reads TGCAGCGTTGTTTGGGGGGACTACGAGCAGTACTTC. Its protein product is CSVVWGDYEQYF.

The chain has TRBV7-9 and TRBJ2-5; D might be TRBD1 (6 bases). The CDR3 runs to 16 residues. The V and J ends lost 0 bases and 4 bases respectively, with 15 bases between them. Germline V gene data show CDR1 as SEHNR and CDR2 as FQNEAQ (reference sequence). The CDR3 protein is CASSLALGGGAETQYF. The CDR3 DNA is TGTGCCAGCAGCTTAGCGCTGGGTGGGGGCGCAGAGACCCAGTACTTC.

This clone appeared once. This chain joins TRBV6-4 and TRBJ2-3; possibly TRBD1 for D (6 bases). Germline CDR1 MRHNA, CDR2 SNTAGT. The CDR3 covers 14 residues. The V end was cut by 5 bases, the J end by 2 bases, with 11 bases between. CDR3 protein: CASSPQGFTDTQYF. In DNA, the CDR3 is TGTGCCAGCAGTCCACAGGGATTCACAGATACGCAGTATTTT.

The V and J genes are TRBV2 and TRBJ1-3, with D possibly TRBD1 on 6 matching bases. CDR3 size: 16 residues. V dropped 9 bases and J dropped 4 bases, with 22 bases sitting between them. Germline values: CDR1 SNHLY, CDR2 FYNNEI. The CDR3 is CASSTGKAVTGNTIYF. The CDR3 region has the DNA TGTGCCAGTTCTACAGGGAAGGCTGTAACGGGAAACACCATATATTTT.

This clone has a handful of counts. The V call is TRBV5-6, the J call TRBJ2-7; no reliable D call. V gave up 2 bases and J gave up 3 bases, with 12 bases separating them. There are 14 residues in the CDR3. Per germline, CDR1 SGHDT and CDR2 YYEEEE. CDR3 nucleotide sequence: TGTGCCAGCAGCTTCCCCTCACAGAGCTACGAGCAGTACTTC. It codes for CASSFPSQSYEQYF.

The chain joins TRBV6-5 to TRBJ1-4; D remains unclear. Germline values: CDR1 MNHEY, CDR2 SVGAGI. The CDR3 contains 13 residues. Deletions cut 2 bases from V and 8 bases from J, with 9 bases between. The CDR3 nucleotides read TGTGCCAGCAGTTACCACCAGAAGGAAAAACTGTTTTTT. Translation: CASSYHQKEKLFF.

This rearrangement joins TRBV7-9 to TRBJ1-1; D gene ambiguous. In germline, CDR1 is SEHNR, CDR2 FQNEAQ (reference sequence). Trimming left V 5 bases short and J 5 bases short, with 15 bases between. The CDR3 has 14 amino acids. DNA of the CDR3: TGTGCCAGCAGCCCCGACTCACGTTGGACTGAAGCTTTCTTT. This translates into CASSPDSRWTEAFF.

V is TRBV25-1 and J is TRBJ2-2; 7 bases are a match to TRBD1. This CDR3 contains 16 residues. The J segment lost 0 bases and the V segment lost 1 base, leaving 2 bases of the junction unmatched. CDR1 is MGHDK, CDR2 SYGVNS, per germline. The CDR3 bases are TGTGCCAGCAGTGAATTGGGGACAGCGAACACCGGGGAGCTGTTTTTT. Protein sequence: CASSELGTANTGELFF.

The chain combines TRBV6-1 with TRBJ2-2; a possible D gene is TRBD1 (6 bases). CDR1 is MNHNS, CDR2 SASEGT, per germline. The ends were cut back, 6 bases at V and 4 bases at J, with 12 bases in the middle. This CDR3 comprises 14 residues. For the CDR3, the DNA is TGTGCCAGCAGCCCGGGACACCCCACCGGGGAGCTGTTTTTT. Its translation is CASSPGHPTGELFF.

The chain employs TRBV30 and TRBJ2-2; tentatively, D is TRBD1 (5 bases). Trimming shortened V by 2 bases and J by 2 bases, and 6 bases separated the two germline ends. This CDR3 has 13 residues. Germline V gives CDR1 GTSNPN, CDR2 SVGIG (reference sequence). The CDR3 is CAWSRGNTGELFF. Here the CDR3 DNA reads TGTGCCTGGAGTAGGGGAAACACCGGGGAGCTGTTTTTT.

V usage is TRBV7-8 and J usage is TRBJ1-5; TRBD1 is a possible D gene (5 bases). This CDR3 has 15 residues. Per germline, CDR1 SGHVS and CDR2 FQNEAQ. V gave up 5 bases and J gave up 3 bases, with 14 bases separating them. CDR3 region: CASSGGGNYNQPQHF. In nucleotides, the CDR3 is TGTGCCAGCAGCGGGGGAGGGAACTACAATCAGCCCCAGCATTTT.

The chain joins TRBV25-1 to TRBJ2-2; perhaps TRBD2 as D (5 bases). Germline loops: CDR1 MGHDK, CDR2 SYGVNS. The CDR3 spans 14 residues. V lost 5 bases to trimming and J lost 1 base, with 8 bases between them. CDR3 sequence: CASSRRENTGELFF. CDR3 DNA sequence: TGTGCCAGCAGTCGTCGGGAGAACACCGGGGAGCTGTTTTTT.

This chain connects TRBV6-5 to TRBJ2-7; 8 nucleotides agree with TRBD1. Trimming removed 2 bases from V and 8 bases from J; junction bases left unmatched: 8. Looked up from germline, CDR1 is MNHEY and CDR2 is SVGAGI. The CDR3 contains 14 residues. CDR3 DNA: TGTGCCAGCAGTTACCTCCTGGACAGGGAGAAGCAGTACTTC. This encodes CASSYLLDREKQYF.

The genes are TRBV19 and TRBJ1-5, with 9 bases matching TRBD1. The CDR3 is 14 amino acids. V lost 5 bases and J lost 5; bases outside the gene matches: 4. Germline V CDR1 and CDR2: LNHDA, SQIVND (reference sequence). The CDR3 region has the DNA TGTGCCAGTAGTCTTTGGACAGGGGATCAGCCCCAGCATTTT. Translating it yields CASSLWTGDQPQHF. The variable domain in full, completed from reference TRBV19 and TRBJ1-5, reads DGGITQSPKYLFRKEGQNVTLSCEQNLNHDAMYWYRQDPGQGLRLIYYSQIVNDFQKGDIAEGYSVSREKKESFPLTVTSAQKNPTAFYLCASSLWTGDQPQHFGDGTRLSIL.

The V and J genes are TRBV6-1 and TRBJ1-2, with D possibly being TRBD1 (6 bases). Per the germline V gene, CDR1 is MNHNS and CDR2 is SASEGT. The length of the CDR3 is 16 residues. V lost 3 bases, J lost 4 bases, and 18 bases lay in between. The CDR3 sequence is CASSEDSSIPFYGYTF. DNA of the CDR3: TGTGCCAGCAGTGAGGACAGCTCCATCCCCTTCTATGGCTACACCTTC.

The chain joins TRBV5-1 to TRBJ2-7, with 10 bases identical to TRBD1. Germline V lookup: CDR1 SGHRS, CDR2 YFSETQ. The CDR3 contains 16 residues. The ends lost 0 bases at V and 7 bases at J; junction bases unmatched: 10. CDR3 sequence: CASSLGFETGGREQYF. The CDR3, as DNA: TGCGCCAGCAGCTTGGGGTTCGAGACAGGGGGCCGAGAGCAGTACTTC. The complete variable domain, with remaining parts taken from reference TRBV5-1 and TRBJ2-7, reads KAGVTQTPRYLIKTRGQQVTLSCSPISGHRSVSWYQQTPGQGLQFLFEYFSETQRNKGNFPGRFSGRQFSNSRSEMNVSTLELGDSALYLCASSLGFETGGREQYFGPGTRLTVT.

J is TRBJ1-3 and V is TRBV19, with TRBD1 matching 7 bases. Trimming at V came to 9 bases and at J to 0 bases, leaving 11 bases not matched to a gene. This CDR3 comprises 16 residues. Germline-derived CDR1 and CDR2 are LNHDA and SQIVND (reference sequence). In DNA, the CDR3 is TGTGCCAGCTTTCATACAGGGGACAGCTCTGGAAACACCATATATTTT. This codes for CASFHTGDSSGNTIYF.